This paragraph reports one T cell receptor (beta chain). Its target is not known. The data originate from a study of cytomegalovirus exposure and HLA in healthy donors. Regarding the study as a whole: Productive status was seen about 87% or about 30% of the time for most TCR beta V segments in an earlier analysis. It is likely that the observed cluster of highly shared sequence variants was a sequencing artifact. Whilst most TCR sequences proved rare, a subset of public TCRs occurred across many donors.

Primers included in the PCR were 60 Vbeta and 13 Jbeta primers. Repertoires were generated with immunoSEQ multiplex PCR, while TCRdb's copy carries only in-frame clones and drops some. The repertoire holds 100,000 to 150,000 clones, with approximately 71% as singletons. Sequenced sample: PBMCs. The origin of this receptor is a woman aged 55-69 years in good health and CMV-seronegative.

Here the CDR3 reads CSVSGTTDTQYF. In nucleotides, the CDR3 is TGCAGCGTCTCGGGGACTACAGATACGCAGTATTTT. The rearrangement joins TRBV29-1 to TRBJ2-3; D is perhaps TRBD2 (6 bases). Trimming pared 6 bases from V and 3 bases from J, leaving 10 bases between. CDR3 length equals 12 residues. Per the germline V gene, CDR1 is SQVTM and CDR2 is ANQGSEA.